These 2 T cell receptor beta chains were all obtained from the same sample, sequenced in a study of shared clonotypes between healthy human individuals (dated by TCRdb to 2020 to 2022). The library was prepared using the immunoSEQ multiplex PCR assay. What TCRdb holds here is the immuneACCESS table cut down to in-frame rearrangements. Part of the clones is not present; checked against another copy, under half of the missing clones reflect an unresolved V gene, and the others are unexplained. This sample gives about a million clones in total; 60% to 85% of them show up just once. The ten biggest clones cover approximately 1.5% of the sample. Sequencing was carried out using memory CD4+ T cells sorted from blood. What the cell subset or site label conveys for this sample: CD45RA-negative fraction. The receptors derive from a man aged 18 to 29 in good health.

This clone was detected only a few times. The V gene is TRBV5-1, the J gene TRBJ1-1; D call uncertain. This CDR3 comprises 15 residues. V was shortened by 0 bases and J by 4 bases, with 13 bases between the two germline ends. Germline loops: CDR1 SGHRS, CDR2 YFSETQ. DNA of the CDR3: TGCGCCAGCAGCTTGGCCTCCTCCGTCAGCACTGAAGCTTTCTTT. Translated: CASSLASSVSTEAFF.

This clone was seen only once. The chain joins TRBV30 to TRBJ1-6; no definite D call. CDR3 size: 16 residues. Germline V gene sequence: CDR1 GTSNPN, CDR2 SVGIG (reference sequence). The V gene lost 1 base and the J gene lost 0 bases, with 10 bases spanning the gap. The CDR3 bases are TGTGCCTGGAGTGGGGAAAGAAGCTCCTATAATTCACCCCTCCACTTT. Protein product: CAWSGERSSYNSPLHF.